A selection of T cell receptor beta chains follows, all from one sample in a study of blood T cells in healthy people across ages. A single record per CDR3 protein comes from TCRdb applying MiXCR to the 5' RACE reads. The sample lists around 1,800,000 distinct CDR3 sequences, 35% to 50% seen once, with 20% to 25% in the top ten. What was sequenced was blood. Every receptor here comes from a human donor in good health. The CDR3 runs from the conserved cysteine through the conserved F or W. Fields, in order: D gene, clone size, J gene, CDR3 length, V gene, CDR3 DNA, CDR3 protein. The D gene is left open where the match is weak. Size is stated for part of the rows, as once, few or many counts, or as a class when the clone is expanded.

TRBD1	-	TRBJ2-3	15	TRBV6-2/TRBV6-3	TGTGCCAGCAGTCCCGGGACAGGGATCCCAGATACGCAGTATTTT	CASSPGTGIPDTQYF
TRBD1	few	TRBJ1-2	16	TRBV9	TGTGCCAGCAGCGCCTGGGGGGACAGGCTAAACTATGGCTACACCTTC	CASSAWGDRLNYGYTF
-	-	TRBJ1-1	14	TRBV7-2	TGTGCCAGCGGCTTAGCGGCATTAGGGACTGAAGCTTTCTTT	CASGLAALGTEAFF
TRBD1	-	TRBJ2-2	15	TRBV7-2	TGTGCCGGCAGCTTAGGACAGGGGGCTGGCGGGGAGCTGTTTTTT	CAGSLGQGAGGELFF
-	-	TRBJ2-7	13	TRBV6-5	TGTGCCAGCAGTAATACTGACTACAATGAGCAGTACTTC	CASSNTDYNEQYF
-	few	TRBJ1-6	13	TRBV27	TGTGCCAGCAGGTGGGGCGCGGATTCACCCCTCCACTTT	CASRWGADSPLHF
-	few	TRBJ1-4	14	TRBV5-1	TGCGCCAGCAGCCGGCTGGGGATGGATGAAAAACTGTTTTTT	CASSRLGMDEKLFF
-	few	TRBJ2-1	13	TRBV29-1	TGCAGCGTTGCTAAGACGACAGGCAGTGAGCAGTTCTTC	CSVAKTTGSEQFF
-	-	TRBJ2-4	15	TRBV12-3/TRBV12-4	TGTGCCAGCAGTTTAGGACAGGACCTAAAAAACATTCAGTACTTC	CASSLGQDLKNIQYF
-	few	TRBJ2-1	14	TRBV7-2	TGTGCCAGCAGCCGAGTGGGGGGGCGCGATGAGCAGTTCTTC	CASSRVGGRDEQFF